This T cell receptor beta chain was retrieved from a study of blood T cell repertoires in COVID-19 (dated by TCRdb to the early 2020s). Context from the whole study: Samples from collaborators originated in the United States, Italy and Spain and spanned both the acute and convalescent phases of COVID-19. Where available, HLA class I and class II types were taken from metadata supplied by the sample provider and were not determined by assay-based typing. Samples came from the ongoing ImmuneRACE study (first 160 participants) plus 1,254 subjects from 6 global collaborators. The material from the prospective study consisted of cDNA or gDNA derived from T cells, B-cell-depleted T cells, or PBMCs. The repertoires were released in a freely available public database meant as a resource for research on the immune response to SARS-CoV-2. Nearly every sample came with metadata listing a de-identified subject ID, COVID-19 status, age in years and sex. Subjects who had been exposed to COVID-19, were actively infected with it, or had recovered from it provided the deeply sampled blood TCRbeta repertoires that made up the dataset.

Remarks on this clone: Its cognate antigen has yet to be identified. Per-base quality was not reported, and no clone a single base away is much larger than it.

Another Seattle source contributed samples from volunteer blood donors who had recovered from COVID-19. Whole blood was collected in K2EDTA tubes by collaborating institutions according to the institutions' own protocols. For TCRbeta analysis, collaborators shipped samples in one of three forms: frozen whole blood, isolated PBMCs, or DNA extracted from either of those sample types. What the study reported, not specific to this receptor: Clinical and demographic metadata were provided uncurated, with the amount varying by source and participant.

The immunoSEQ Assay, a bias-controlled multiplex PCR, was used to amplify TCRbeta CDR3 regions from genomic DNA. As for the authors' bioinformatics: Nucleated cell counts per sample were estimated from amplification of reference gene primers within the assay. Sequence reads were collapsed and filtered to measure the absolute abundance of every unique TCRbeta CDR3 rearrangement. For each sample, productive Simpson clonality was calculated as the square root of Simpson's diversity index over productive rearrangements. Drawn from immuneACCESS, this table holds only the in-frame rearrangements with V and J called that TCRdb kept. Clones are partly lost; checked studies trace under half to an unresolved V gene and leave the rest unexplained. The D gene and trimming were derived from the DNA, and the V and J assignments and clone size from that table. The sample yields roughly 260,000 clones; about 88% were counted once. The top ten clonotypes cover about 4.1% of the sample.

CDR1 and CDR2, looked up from the germline V gene, are SGHNT and YENEEA. V drops 5 bases and J drops 4 bases, leaving 10 bases in between. Reading from cysteine to phenylalanine, the CDR3 counts 13 amino acids. Only CDR3 DNA remains: 39 bases, in frame from the first base. The sequencing sample was made of peripheral blood. The TCR sequence derives from a man aged 55 to 70 who had recovered from COVID-19. The chain employs TRBV11-3 and TRBJ2-3; the D segment could be TRBD1, given 5 matching bases. The encoded CDR3 is CASSVEGADTQYF. The bases are TGTGCCAGCAGCGTCGAAGGGGCAGATACGCAGTATTTT.